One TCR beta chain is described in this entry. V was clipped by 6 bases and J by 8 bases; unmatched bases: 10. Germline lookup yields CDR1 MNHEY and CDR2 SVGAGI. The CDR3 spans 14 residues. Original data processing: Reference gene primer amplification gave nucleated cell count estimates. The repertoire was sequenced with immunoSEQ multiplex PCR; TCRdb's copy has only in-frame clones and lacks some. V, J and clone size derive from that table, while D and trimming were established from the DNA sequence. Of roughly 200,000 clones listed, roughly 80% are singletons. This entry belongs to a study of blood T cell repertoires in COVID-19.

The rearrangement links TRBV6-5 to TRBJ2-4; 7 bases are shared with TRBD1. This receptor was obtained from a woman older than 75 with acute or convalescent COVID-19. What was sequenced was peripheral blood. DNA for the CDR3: TGTGCCAGCAGGTTACAGGGGATGGTGTACATTCAGTACTTC. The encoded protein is CASRLQGMVYIQYF.